Below are 20 T cell receptor beta chains sequenced from a single sample in a study of cytomegalovirus exposure and HLA in healthy donors. 60 Vbeta and 13 Jbeta primers were used in PCR. Libraries were prepared by immunoSEQ multiplex PCR; TCRdb keeps only in-frame clonotypes and omits some of them. Of about 120,000 clones listed, 70% to 80% were seen once; the top ten hold 9.5% to 15%. Sequenced input: PBMCs. These receptors all stem from a woman between 40 and 55 years old in good health and CMV-seropositive.

This clone appeared a single time. The chain couples TRBV29-1 to TRBJ1-1; D uncertain. Germline V CDR1 and CDR2: SQVTM, ANQGSEA. The CDR3 is 13 amino acids. Between the trimmed V and J ends, which lost 6 bases and 4 bases, there was a span of 15 bases. The CDR3 nucleotides read TGCAGCGTGCGCTCTTCGGGAGCCACTGAAGCTTTCTTT. The encoded protein is CSVRSSGATEAFF.

The chain employs TRBV5-1 and TRBJ1-6; D ambiguous. CDR1 is SGHRS, CDR2 YFSETQ, per germline. This CDR3 contains 16 residues. Deletions cut 0 bases from V and 0 bases from J, with 7 bases between. For the CDR3, the DNA is TGCGCCAGCAGCTTGGTGGGGAGCTCCTATAATTCACCCCTCCACTTT. Translated, it gives CASSLVGSSYNSPLHF.

The rearrangement uses TRBV4-2 and TRBJ2-7; D might be TRBD1 (6 bases). Germline V gene sequence: CDR1 LGHNA, CDR2 YNFKEQ. This CDR3 contains 14 residues. V was pared by 0 bases and J by 5 bases, with 11 bases between. The CDR3 loop reads CASSQEQGRNEQYF. CDR3 sequence (DNA): TGTGCCAGCAGCCAAGAACAGGGTCGCAACGAGCAGTACTTC.

A word on this clone: Different DNA sequences within this sample yield the same CDR3. The CDR3 coding sequence is TGTGCCAGCAGTGCCCGGGAGACCCAGTACTTC. Its protein product is CASSARETQYF. This sequence joins TRBV2 and TRBJ2-5; no clear D gene. CDR1 and CDR2 (germline): SNHLY, FYNNEI. The V gene lost 4 bases and the J gene lost 5 bases, with 5 bases spanning the gap. The CDR3 is 11 residues long. Combining the CDR3 with reference TRBV2 and TRBJ2-5 gives the whole variable domain EPEVTQTPSHQVTQMGQEVILRCVPISNHLYFYWYRQILGQKVEFLVSFYNNEISEKSEIFDDQFSVERPDGSNFTLKIRSTKLEDSAMYFCASSARETQYFGPGTRLLVL.

The chain is built from TRBV5-4 and TRBJ1-1; D not resolved. The CDR3 has 13 amino acids. From germline, CDR1 is SGHNT and CDR2 YYREEE (reference sequence). The V gene lost 0 bases and the J gene lost 1 base, with 4 bases spanning the gap. The CDR3 here is CASSLEQNTEAFF. CDR3 bases: TGTGCCAGCAGCTTGGAGCAGAACACTGAAGCTTTCTTT.

This clone was seen at least ten times. The chain uses TRBV6-1 and TRBJ2-1, with 10 nucleotides matching TRBD1. With 2 bases clipped from V and 5 bases from J, the junction kept 3 bases outside the gene matches. Germline V gene lookup returns CDR1 MNHNS and CDR2 SASEGT. This CDR3 is built from 15 residues. Here the CDR3 DNA reads TGTGCCAGCAGTGAATGGGGACAGGGGAACAATGAGCAGTTCTTC. It encodes CASSEWGQGNNEQFF.

The chain joins TRBV19 to TRBJ1-2; weak D call: TRBD1 (5 bases). V lost 6 bases, J lost 0 bases, and 8 bases lay in between. Germline CDR1 LNHDA, CDR2 SQIVND (reference sequence). The CDR3 extends over 13 amino acids. In DNA, the CDR3 is TGTGCCAGTAGAAGACAGCCTAACTATGGCTACACCTTC. As protein: CASRRQPNYGYTF.

The chain is built from TRBV9 and TRBJ2-5; 11 bases map to TRBD2. This CDR3 is 17 amino acids long. J was trimmed by 5 bases and V by 4 bases; bases with no gene match: 13. Germline V gives CDR1 SGDLS, CDR2 YYNGEE. CDR3 in amino acids: CASSTGLAGSVGETQYF. For the CDR3, the DNA is TGTGCCAGCAGCACCGGACTAGCGGGCTCCGTTGGGGAGACCCAGTACTTC.

A few counts support this clone. V usage is TRBV5-1 and J usage is TRBJ1-2; 9 nucleotides match TRBD1. Germline values: CDR1 SGHRS, CDR2 YFSETQ. Trimming removed 4 bases from V and 3 bases from J; junction bases left unmatched: 4. The CDR3 consists of 14 residues. In DNA form, the CDR3 reads TGCGCCAGCAGCAGGGGACAGGGAGACTATGGCTACACCTTC. It yields the protein CASSRGQGDYGYTF.

V and J are TRBV5-1 and TRBJ2-5; maybe TRBD1 (5 bases). The V end was cut by 4 bases, the J end by 5 bases, with 15 bases between. Germline V CDR1 and CDR2: SGHRS, YFSETQ. This CDR3 contains 14 residues. The CDR3 bases are TGCGCCAGCAGCCAACCAGGGCTGGGGGAGACCCAGTACTTC. As protein: CASSQPGLGETQYF.

The rearrangement uses TRBV7-9 and TRBJ2-5; tentative D call: TRBD1 (5 bases). With 2 bases removed from V and 5 bases from J, the gap between germline ends came to 15 bases. CDR3 length: 15 amino acids. CDR1 is SEHNR, CDR2 FQNEAQ, per germline (reference sequence). The CDR3 spells CASSLIVGQGETQYF. Written as DNA, the CDR3 is TGTGCCAGCAGCTTAATTGTCGGCCAGGGTGAGACCCAGTACTTC.

This chain joins TRBV30 and TRBJ1-4, with D perhaps TRBD1 (5 bases). In germline, CDR1 is GTSNPN, CDR2 SVGIG (reference sequence). This CDR3 region has 13 residues. V dropped 4 bases and J dropped 7 bases, with 13 bases sitting between them. The DNA of the CDR3 is TGTGCCTGGAATGCCAGGGTCGGTGAAAAACTGTTTTTT. Translating gives CAWNARVGEKLFF.

The gene calls are TRBV30 and TRBJ1-2; 8 nucleotides line up with TRBD1. The CDR3 spans 16 residues. V trimming: 3 bases; J trimming: 4 bases; junction bases outside the gene matches: 13. Germline CDR1 and CDR2: GTSNPN and SVGIG (reference sequence). This chain's CDR3 is CAWRGAGGRDSYGYTF. In DNA, the CDR3 is TGTGCCTGGAGAGGGGCAGGGGGCCGGGACAGCTATGGCTACACCTTC.

The V and J genes are TRBV9 and TRBJ1-1; 9 nucleotides line up with TRBD1. The CDR3 runs 15 residues. Germline V lookup: CDR1 SGDLS, CDR2 YYNGEE. Losses at the gene ends were 3 bases for V and 5 bases for J; bases not matched to a gene: 8. CDR3 nucleotides: TGTGCCAGCAGCGCCGATAACAGGGGGCGGACTGAAGCTTTCTTT. It specifies CASSADNRGRTEAFF.

The V call is TRBV7-9, the J call TRBJ2-7; TRBD2 matches 10 bases. Per the germline V gene, CDR1 is SEHNR and CDR2 is FQNEAQ (reference sequence). The trim removed 3 bases at V and 5 bases at J, leaving 4 bases unmatched. The CDR3 sequence is 14 residues long. The CDR3: CASSFSGGANEQYF. In DNA form, the CDR3 reads TGTGCCAGCAGCTTCAGCGGGGGGGCCAACGAGCAGTACTTC.

This clone was seen just once. The chain employs TRBV10-3 and TRBJ2-7, with a tentative D call TRBD2 (5 bases). This CDR3 has 14 amino acids. CDR1 and CDR2 from the germline V gene are ENHRY and SYGVKD. The V end lost 0 bases, the J end lost 7 bases, and 13 bases lay between the germline ends. CDR3 nucleotide sequence: TGTGCCATCAGTGAGTCGGCAATTCCGGGGGAGCAGTACTTC. This translates into CAISESAIPGEQYF.

This clone was found once. The V call is TRBV29-1, the J call TRBJ1-2; 9 bases are a match to TRBD1. Trimming cost V 7 bases and J 0 bases; bases outside gene matches: 3. In germline, CDR1 is SQVTM, CDR2 ANQGSEA. The CDR3 is 13 amino acids. CDR3 in DNA: TGCAGCGCCGGACAGGGGACTAACTATGGCTACACCTTC. Translating gives CSAGQGTNYGYTF.

This clone was seen a few times. This sequence joins TRBV5-4 and TRBJ2-1, with TRBD2 identical over 10 bases. CDR1 and CDR2 (germline): SGHNT, YYREEE (reference sequence). Trimming took 0 bases from V and 6 from J; bases not matched to a gene: 6. The CDR3 contains 16 residues. The CDR3 nucleotides are TGTGCCAGCAGCTTGGGGGGGACTAGCGATCTCAATGAGCAGTTCTTC. Translated, it gives CASSLGGTSDLNEQFF.

The J gene is TRBJ1-5, the V gene TRBV19; weak D call: TRBD1 (6 bases). The V and J ends lost 8 bases and 3 bases respectively, with 17 bases between them. This CDR3 contains 15 residues. Germline V lookup: CDR1 LNHDA, CDR2 SQIVND (reference sequence). CDR3 amino acids: CASLKQGSYNQPQHF. For the CDR3, the DNA is TGTGCCAGTCTCAAACAGGGATCTTACAATCAGCCCCAGCATTTT.

The chain links TRBV6-5 to TRBJ1-1, with a tentative D call TRBD1 (6 bases). The V gene's germline CDR1 is MNHEY and CDR2 SVGAGI. CDR3 length: 14 amino acids. V shed 0 bases and J shed 3 bases, with 8 bases lying between them. CDR3 sequence: CASSYSGHYTEAFF. DNA of the CDR3: TGTGCCAGCAGTTACTCGGGACACTACACTGAAGCTTTCTTT.